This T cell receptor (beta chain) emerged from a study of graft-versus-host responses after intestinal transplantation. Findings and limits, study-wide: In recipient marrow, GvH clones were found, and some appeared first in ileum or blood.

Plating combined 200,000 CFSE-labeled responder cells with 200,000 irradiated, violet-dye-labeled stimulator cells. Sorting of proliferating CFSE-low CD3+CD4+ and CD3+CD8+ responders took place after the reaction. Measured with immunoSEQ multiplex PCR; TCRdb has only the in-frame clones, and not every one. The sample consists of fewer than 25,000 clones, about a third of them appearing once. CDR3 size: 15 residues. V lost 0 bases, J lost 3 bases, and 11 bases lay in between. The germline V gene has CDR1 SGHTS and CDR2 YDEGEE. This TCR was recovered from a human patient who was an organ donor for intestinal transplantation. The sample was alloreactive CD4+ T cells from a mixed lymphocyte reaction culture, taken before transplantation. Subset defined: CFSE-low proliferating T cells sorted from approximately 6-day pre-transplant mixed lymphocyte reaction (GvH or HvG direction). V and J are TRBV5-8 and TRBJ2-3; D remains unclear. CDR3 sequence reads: CASSLGYSRTDTQYF. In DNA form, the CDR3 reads TGTGCCAGCAGCTTGGGGTACAGCAGAACAGATACGCAGTATTTT.